This T cell receptor (beta chain) came from a study of blood T cell repertoires in COVID-19. Study details: The analysed material was cDNA or gDNA that came from T cells, B-cell-depleted T cells, or PBMCs.

The CDR3 is 16 amino acids. V was clipped by 6 bases and J by 10 bases, with 22 bases between them. The germline gives CDR1 LNHDA, CDR2 SQIVND (reference sequence). Per the original methods: The assay estimated nucleated cells by amplifying reference gene primers. Some clones are missing from TCRdb's copy, which holds only in-frame ones; the method was immunoSEQ multiplex PCR. The V and J calls and clone size were taken over from that table, and D and trimming were inferred from the DNA. Of roughly 410,000 clones listed, about nine tenths are singletons. The sequenced sample consisted of peripheral blood. The clonotype comes from a woman aged 40 to 50 with COVID-19, enrolled during active disease. The chain couples TRBV19 to TRBJ1-6, with a possible D match to TRBD1 (6 bases). Here the CDR3 reads CASSLITGMFDSPLHF. The CDR3 DNA reads TGTGCCAGTAGCCTGATTACAGGGATGTTCGACTCACCCCTCCACTTT.